This TCR beta chain was sequenced during a study of CD8 T cells in Susac syndrome (dated by TCRdb to about 2019). Regarding the study in general: Repertoire sequencing was used to test whether CD8+ T cell activation and differentiation in Susac syndrome was antigen driven. Results the study describes overall, beyond this receptor: The study acknowledged that relatively few individuals were included in the TCR sequencing and HLA analysis.

For this clonotype: What this receptor recognizes is not known. Within one base of it there is no much larger clone, and no base qualities were kept.

Peripheral blood CD8+ and CD4+ T cells from healthy donors, Susac syndrome patients and multiple sclerosis patients were profiled by high-throughput TCR beta sequencing. Healthy donors were included as age- and sex-matched controls. Bulk CD8+ and CD4+ T cells were purified by magnetic negative isolation, while CD8+ TEMRA cells were enriched using FACS. Blood was drawn into EDTA tubes, processed within 24 hours, and PBMCs were isolated by density gradient centrifugation. PBMCs intended for TCR sequencing were cryopreserved in liquid nitrogen and thawed later in a water bath at 37 degrees C. A purity of at least 90% was achieved for sorted or isolated CD4+, CD8+ and CD8+ TEMRA cells. RNA was extracted using the RNeasy kit, and roughly 0.5 to 1 microgram was reverse transcribed with random hexamers. The immunoSEQ multiplex PCR assay, covering 54 Vbeta and 13 Jbeta segments, was used to amplify TCR beta CDR3 regions. Bias from PCR amplification was corrected by using a synthetic template baseline for primer optimization and for computational correction. The authors' pipeline ran thus. Reads were annotated to V, D and J genes according to IMGT and were analyzed with immunoSEQ Analyzer, with only productive sequences retained. Clonality was computed as one minus Shannon entropy normalized by log2 of the number of productive unique sequences. Public and private clones were assessed among the 100 most prevalent clones of each patient and control. Clones were defined as Susac-specific when absent from the healthy and MS cohorts, from about a thousand published viral clones and from other ImmuneACCESS disease sequences. TCRdb ran its own pipeline on the public reads, namely fastp trimming at Q25 and MiXCR clone calling, and kept in-frame beta chains. Duplicate CDR3 protein sequences are folded into a single record with the most common DNA and genes. TCRdb's processing, not the study's, gives the V and J calls here. In all, the sample holds approximately 110,000 distinct CDR3 sequences, and about 94% of those were seen once. The ten largest clones add up to 0.087% of the sample.

The sample was CD4+ T cells from PBMCs. The sequence derives from a human donor in good health.

The sequenced DNA: TGCAGTATACAGGGGCCCTATGGCTACACCTTC. Translated, this is CSIQGPYGYTF. The V and J genes are TRBV29-1 and TRBJ1-2; TRBD1 lines up with 7 middle nucleotides. Reading the germline V gene gives CDR1 SQVTM and CDR2 ANQGSEA. The CDR3, cysteine through phenylalanine, is 11 amino acids long. Left in the record is the CDR3 DNA by itself, 33 bases read in frame from the first base.